A selection of T cell receptor beta chains follows, all from one sample in a study of shared clonotypes between healthy human individuals. Clones were read by immunoSEQ multiplex PCR, and TCRdb kept only the in-frame ones, dropping some. This sample has fewer than 1.6 million clones, with 98% found just once. Specimen: naive CD4+ T cells sorted from blood. Source of these receptors: a man aged 30-40 years in good health. Both conserved end residues are part of each CDR3. Fields, in order: V gene, J gene, CDR3 protein.

TRBV27,TRBJ1-4,CASSQLDRINEKLFF
TRBV28,TRBJ2-1,CASSLGGDREFF
TRBV5-6,TRBJ1-2,CASTTGYGYTF
TRBV9,TRBJ2-2,CASSQYGENTGELFF
TRBV5-6,TRBJ1-1,CASSRDGQGARTPKAFF
TRBV4-3,TRBJ1-3,CASSKGQGAAGNTIYF
TRBV19,TRBJ2-5,CASSLGFGSTNQETQYF
TRBV28,TRBJ2-7,CASSLGGTYSYEQYF
TRBV10-3,TRBJ2-7,CAISETTGGTYEQYF
TRBV9,TRBJ1-5,CASSPDSHSNQPQHF
TRBV11-2,TRBJ2-5,CASSLGPTLGTQYF
TRBV19,TRBJ2-1,CASSIFTSGVGSYNEQFF
TRBV18,TRBJ2-7,CASSPLGAGYEQYF
TRBV25-1,TRBJ2-5,CASSQETGGRETQYF
TRBV9,TRBJ2-3,CASSGQGALNTDTQYF
TRBV28,TRBJ1-2,CASSSGASYGYTF
TRBV4-2,TRBJ1-5,CASSQKVGSNQPQHF
TRBV6-5,TRBJ2-5,CASSYSKGRETQYF
TRBV7-9,TRBJ2-1,CASTPVGPSYNEQFF
TRBV5-4,TRBJ2-1,CASSLGTSIYNEQFF
TRBV20-1,TRBJ2-5,CSAGLRGTQYF
TRBV9,TRBJ1-2,CASSVGRDTGLVGYTF